This record concerns one TCR beta chain sequence. This entry is derived from a study of blood T cell repertoires in COVID-19. Study-wide background: Acute and convalescent COVID-19 specimens originated in the United States, Italy and Spain. Sources were T cells, B-cell-depleted T cells, or PBMCs; the material itself was cDNA or gDNA.

As handled by the study authors: Amplifying reference gene primers gave estimates of nucleated cell counts. Assay used: immunoSEQ multiplex PCR; TCRdb lists only in-frame clones, some missing. Clone size and the V and J calls come from that table; the DNA yielded D and trimming. The profile shows roughly 260,000 clones, approximately 89% of them singletons. This CDR3 is built from 12 residues. Germline CDR1 MNHEY, CDR2 SMNVEV (reference sequence). V lost 2 bases and J 10 bases, leaving 10 bases between the germline ends. This rearrangement joins TRBV27 to TRBJ2-3; D possibly corresponds to TRBD1 (5 bases). Sequenced sample: peripheral blood. The clonotype originates from a man aged 35 to 55 who had recovered from COVID-19. The CDR3 coding sequence is TGTGCCAGCAGTTTAATCCAGGGTCCGCAGTATTTT. Protein: CASSLIQGPQYF.